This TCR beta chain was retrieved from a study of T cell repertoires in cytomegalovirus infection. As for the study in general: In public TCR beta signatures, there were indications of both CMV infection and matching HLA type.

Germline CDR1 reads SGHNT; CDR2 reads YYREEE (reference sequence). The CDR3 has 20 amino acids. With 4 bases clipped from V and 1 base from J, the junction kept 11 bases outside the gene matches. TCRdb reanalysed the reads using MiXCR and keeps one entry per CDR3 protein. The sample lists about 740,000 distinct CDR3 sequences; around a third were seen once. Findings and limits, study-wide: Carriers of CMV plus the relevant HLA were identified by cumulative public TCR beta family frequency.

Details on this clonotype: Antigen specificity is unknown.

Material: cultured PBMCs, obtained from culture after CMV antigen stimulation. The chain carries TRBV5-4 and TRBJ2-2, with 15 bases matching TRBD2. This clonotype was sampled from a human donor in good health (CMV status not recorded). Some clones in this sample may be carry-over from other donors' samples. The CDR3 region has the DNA TGTGCCAGCAGCCCAGGAGGCCGGACTAGCGGGGGGGTGAACACCGGGGAGCTGTTTTTT. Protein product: CASSPGGRTSGGVNTGELFF.